This T cell receptor (beta chain) was obtained from a study of blood T cell repertoires in COVID-19. Study as a whole: T cells, B-cell-depleted T cells, or PBMCs supplied cDNA or gDNA.

The CDR3 contains 13 residues. Trimming removed 3 bases from V and 7 bases from J, with 11 bases in between. The germline gives CDR1 LGHDT, CDR2 YNNKEL (reference sequence). Per the authors' pipeline: Estimation of nucleated cell counts was performed using reference gene primer amplification. Only in-frame clones appear in the TCRdb table, and some are missing; sequencing was by immunoSEQ multiplex PCR. The V and J calls and clone size come from that table; D and trimming were worked out from the DNA. The table shows 300,000 to 350,000 clones, with roughly 87% occurring only once. The specimen was peripheral blood. This clonotype was obtained from a man aged 18 to 35 with active or convalescent COVID-19. The rearrangement links TRBV3-1 (or the pseudogene TRBV3-2) to TRBJ2-3; D unresolved. As DNA, the CDR3 is TGTGCCAGCAGCCAGTCGGAGTCAAATACGCAGTATTTT. This codes for CASSQSESNTQYF.